This T cell receptor (beta chain) was retrieved from a study of blood T cell repertoires in COVID-19. About the study: Samples representing acute and convalescent COVID-19 were sourced from the United States, Italy and Spain.

Original handling: Nucleated cell number was recorded as an estimate derived from reference gene primer amplification. Clones were read by immunoSEQ multiplex PCR, and TCRdb kept only the in-frame ones, dropping some. V and J calls and clone size come straight from that table; D and trimming were deduced from the DNA. The sample has about 160,000 clones, over 70% seen once. This clone occurred once. Trimming removed 1 base at V and 2 bases at J, with 5 bases between. The germline CDR1 and CDR2 sequences are MNHEY and SMNVEV (reference sequence). The CDR3 consists of 14 residues. The specimen was peripheral blood. This clonotype was obtained from a woman aged 80 or older with active or convalescent COVID-19. This chain connects TRBV27 to TRBJ2-2; D uncertain. The CDR3 protein is CASSLFFNTGELFF. CDR3 in DNA: TGTGCCAGCAGTTTATTCTTCAACACCGGGGAGCTGTTTTTT.